Shown below are 9 T cell receptor beta chains from a single sample sequenced in a study of blood T cell repertoires in COVID-19. Data came from immunoSEQ multiplex PCR; TCRdb stores just in-frame clones and leaves some out. The sample consists of around 60,000 clones, approximately 80% of them appearing once. Sequenced sample: peripheral blood. All receptors derive from a human donor in a cohort sampled during active COVID-19.

This clone was seen more than once but under ten times. The chain recombines TRBV7-2 with TRBJ1-2; the D is unclear. Germline CDR1 reads SGHTA; CDR2 reads FQGNSA. Trimming pared 1 base from V and 7 bases from J, leaving 7 bases between. The CDR3 consists of 12 residues. The CDR3 bases are TGTGCCAGCAGCTTAGGCCTCGGTGGCTACACCTTC. Protein product: CASSLGLGGYTF.

The rearrangement uses TRBV19 and TRBJ1-2; D gene uncertain. This CDR3 comprises 14 residues. From germline, CDR1 is LNHDA and CDR2 SQIVND (reference sequence). Trimming removed 5 bases at V and 3 bases at J, with 13 bases between. The CDR3 region is CASSEGRRDYGYTF. The CDR3 DNA is TGTGCCAGTAGTGAAGGCAGGAGGGACTATGGCTACACCTTC.

The chain couples TRBV19 to TRBJ2-7, with D perhaps matching TRBD1 (6 bases). This CDR3 comprises 13 residues. CDR1 and CDR2 from the germline V gene are LNHDA and SQIVND (reference sequence). Trimming removed 9 bases from V and 3 bases from J, with 15 bases in between. In DNA form, the CDR3 reads TGTGCCAGCATGAAAACAGGGAGCTACGAGCAGTACTTC. Amino acid sequence: CASMKTGSYEQYF.

The chain couples TRBV2 to TRBJ1-5, with TRBD1 identical over 7 bases. The germline CDR1 and CDR2 sequences are SNHLY and FYNNEI. V shed 6 bases and J 4 bases; nucleotides not matched to a gene: 3. This CDR3 is 13 amino acids long. In DNA form, the CDR3 reads TGTGCCAGCAGCCGGGACAGAAATCAGCCCCAGCATTTT. Translation: CASSRDRNQPQHF.

This chain joins TRBV4-1 and TRBJ2-1; the D is unclear. The V end lost 4 bases, the J end lost 0 bases, and 13 bases lay between the germline ends. CDR3 length: 16 residues. From germline, CDR1 is MGHRA and CDR2 YSYEKL. The CDR3 here is CASSRLVVSSYNEQFF. Written as DNA, the CDR3 is TGCGCCAGCAGCCGCTTAGTGGTGAGCTCCTACAATGAGCAGTTCTTC.

As to this clone: The junction shows a germline mismatch at one end, possibly a read error. V usage is TRBV4-1 and J usage is TRBJ1-2; TRBD1 matches 7 bases. Germline CDR1 MGHRA, CDR2 YSYEKL. The CDR3 loop spans 11 amino acids. CDR3 DNA: TGCGCCAGCAGCCGCGGACAGGCGGCTTTCTTC. Its translation is CASSRGQAAFF.

This clone was found a few times. The chain recombines TRBV15 with TRBJ2-2; 8 bases map to TRBD1. This CDR3 has 16 amino acids. CDR1 and CDR2 (germline): LNHNV, YYDKDF (reference sequence). Trimming took 3 bases from V and 7 from J; bases not matched to a gene: 10. The DNA for the CDR3 is TGTGCCACCAGCAGGGGGAGGCAGGGGGCAGACGGGGAGCTGTTTTTT. This codes for CATSRGRQGADGELFF.

The V gene is TRBV14, the J gene TRBJ1-1; the match to TRBD1 covers 9 bases. This CDR3 is built from 13 residues. The V and J ends lost 4 bases and 10 bases, in that order; junction bases with no gene match: 7. The germline CDR1 and CDR2 sequences are SGHDN and FVKESK. This chain's CDR3 is CASSPGQGSGAFF. As DNA, the CDR3 is TGTGCCAGCAGCCCCGGACAGGGGAGCGGAGCTTTCTTT.

V gene TRBV7-9 combines with J gene TRBJ1-2; tentative D call: TRBD1 (5 bases). This CDR3 spans 14 amino acids. Trimming removed 3 bases at V and 5 bases at J, with 13 bases between. Germline V gene lookup returns CDR1 SEHNR and CDR2 FQNEAQ (reference sequence). The CDR3 DNA reads TGTGCCAGCAGCTTTTTGACAGCCAGTTATGGCTACACCTTC. This sequence encodes CASSFLTASYGYTF.